What follows describes a single TCR beta chain. The data derive from a study of blood T cell repertoires in COVID-19. As for the study in general: The United States, Italy and Spain supplied acute and convalescent COVID-19 samples.

Assay used: immunoSEQ multiplex PCR; TCRdb lists only in-frame clones, some missing. Of under 150,000 clones in the sample, almost 85% were seen once. The CDR3 covers 14 residues. CDR1 is WSHSY and CDR2 is SAAADI in the germline V gene. V was clipped by 6 bases and J by 4 bases, with 10 bases between them. The sample was peripheral blood. The chain is built from TRBV10-2 and TRBJ1-6, with D possibly being TRBD1 (6 bases). This sequence was found in a man between 65 and 85 years old with active or convalescent COVID-19. The CDR3 loop reads CASRAGVYNSPLHF. The CDR3 DNA sequence: TGCGCCAGCAGGGCAGGGGTATATAATTCACCCCTCCACTTT.